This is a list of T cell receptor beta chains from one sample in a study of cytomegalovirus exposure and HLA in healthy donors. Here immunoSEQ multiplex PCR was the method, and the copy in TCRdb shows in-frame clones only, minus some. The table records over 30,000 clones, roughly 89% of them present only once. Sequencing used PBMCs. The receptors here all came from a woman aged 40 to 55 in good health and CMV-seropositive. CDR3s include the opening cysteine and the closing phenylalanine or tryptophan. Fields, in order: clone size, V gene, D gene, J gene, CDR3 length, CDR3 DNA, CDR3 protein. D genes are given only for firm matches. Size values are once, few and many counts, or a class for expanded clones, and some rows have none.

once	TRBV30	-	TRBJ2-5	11	TGTGCCTGGACGGGTGGAGTGACCCAGTACTTC	CAWTGGVTQYF
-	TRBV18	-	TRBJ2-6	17	TGTGCCAGCTCACCGGCGGCAGGCTCGACTGGGGCCAACGCCCTGACTTTC	CASSPAAGSTGANALTF
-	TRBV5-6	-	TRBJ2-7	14	TGTGCCAGCAGCTTGGGCCGAGGGAGCTCCGAGCAGTACTTC	CASSLGRGSSEQYF
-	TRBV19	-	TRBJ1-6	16	TGTGCCAGTAGTATAGGAGCAAGCTCCTATAATTCACCCCTCCACTTT	CASSIGASSYNSPLHF
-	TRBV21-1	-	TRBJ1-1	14	TGTGCCAGCAGCAAAGATTCGGGGAACACTGAAGCTTTCTTT	CASSKDSGNTEAFF
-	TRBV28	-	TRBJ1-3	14	TGTGCCAGCAGTTTTCAGGGGATCAGAAACACCATATATTTT	CASSFQGIRNTIYF
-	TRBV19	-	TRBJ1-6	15	TGTGCCAGTAGACCGCTCGGGGGGAATAATTCACCCCTCCACTTT	CASRPLGGNNSPLHF
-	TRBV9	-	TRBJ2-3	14	TGTGCCAGCAGCGTAAGGCAGGGGACAGATACGCAGTATTTT	CASSVRQGTDTQYF
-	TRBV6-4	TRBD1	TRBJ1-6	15	TGTGCCAGCAGCCCGACAGGGACCGATAATTCACCCCTCCACTTT	CASSPTGTDNSPLHF
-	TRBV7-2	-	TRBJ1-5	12	TGTGCCAGCAGCTCGCAGAATCAGCCCCAGCATTTT	CASSSQNQPQHF
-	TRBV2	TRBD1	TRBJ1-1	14	TGTGCCAGCAGTTCGGACAGGGTGAACACTGAAGCTTTCTTT	CASSSDRVNTEAFF
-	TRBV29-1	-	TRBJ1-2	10	TGCAGCGTGGGAGAATATGGCTACACCTTC	CSVGEYGYTF
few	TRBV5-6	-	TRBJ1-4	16	TGTGCCAGCAGCTACCGAGCTACAGGTCAAGGGGAAAAACTGTTTTTT	CASSYRATGQGEKLFF
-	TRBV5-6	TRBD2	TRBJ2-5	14	TGTGCCAGCAGCTTGGCCGGGGGGGCAGAGACCCAGTACTTC	CASSLAGGAETQYF
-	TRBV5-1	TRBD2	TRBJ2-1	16	TGCGCCAGCAGAAAAGGGGACTACCAGTCCTACAATGAGCAGTTCTTC	CASRKGDYQSYNEQFF
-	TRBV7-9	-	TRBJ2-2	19	TGTGCCAGCAGCTTCTTTGGGGCAGGGGAAATTCAGAACACCGGGGAGCTGTTTTTT	CASSFFGAGEIQNTGELFF
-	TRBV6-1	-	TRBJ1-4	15	TGTGCCAGCACCAATCGAGAGGCAACTAATGAAAAACTGTTTTTT	CASTNREATNEKLFF
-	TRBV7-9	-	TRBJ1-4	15	TGTGCCAGCAGCTGGGGCGGGGGGCGAGATGAAAAACTGTTTTTT	CASSWGGGRDEKLFF
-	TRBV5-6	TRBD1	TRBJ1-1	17	TGTGCCAGCAGCTGGACCACAGGGGAGGCTATGAACACTGAAGCTTTCTTT	CASSWTTGEAMNTEAFF
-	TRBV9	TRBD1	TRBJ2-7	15	TGTGCCAGCAGCGCAGACAGGGCTGAACGCTACGAGCAGTACTTC	CASSADRAERYEQYF
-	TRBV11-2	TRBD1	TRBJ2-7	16	TGTGCCAGCAGCTTAGGACACAGGGGCAGGGGTTACGAGCAGTACTTC	CASSLGHRGRGYEQYF
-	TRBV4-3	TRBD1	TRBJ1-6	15	TGCGCCAGCAGCCAAGCGGACAGGCCTAATTCACCCCTCCACTTT	CASSQADRPNSPLHF
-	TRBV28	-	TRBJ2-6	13	TGTGCCAGCAGGTTTCATGGGGCCAACGTCCTGACTTTC	CASRFHGANVLTF
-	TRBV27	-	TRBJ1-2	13	TGTGCCAGCAGTCAACAGGTTAACTATGGCTACACCTTC	CASSQQVNYGYTF
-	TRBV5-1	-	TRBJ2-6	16	TGCGCCAGCAGCCAAGCAGGTTTCTCTGGGGCCAACGTCCTGACTTTC	CASSQAGFSGANVLTF
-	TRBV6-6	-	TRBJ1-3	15	TGTGCCAGCAGTGATGGACAGTTCTCTGGAAACACCATATATTTT	CASSDGQFSGNTIYF
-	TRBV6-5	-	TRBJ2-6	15	TGTGCCAGCAGTTACCGGGACTCTGGGGCCAACGTCCTGACTTTC	CASSYRDSGANVLTF
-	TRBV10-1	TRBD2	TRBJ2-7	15	TGCGCCAGCAGTGAACTAGCGGGGGGCTCCTACGAGCAGTACTTC	CASSELAGGSYEQYF
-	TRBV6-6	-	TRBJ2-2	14	TGTGCCAGCAGTTACAGGGAGAACACCGGGGGGCTGTTTTTT	CASSYRENTGGLFF
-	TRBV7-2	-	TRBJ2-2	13	TGTGCCAGCAGCGCCAGGGTCGGCGGGGAGCTGTTTTTT	CASSARVGGELFF
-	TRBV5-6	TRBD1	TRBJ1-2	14	TGTGCCAGCAGCTTTGGACAGGGGGGCTATGGCTACACCTTC	CASSFGQGGYGYTF
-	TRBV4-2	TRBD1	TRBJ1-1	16	TGTGCCAGCAGCCAAGTTGTTACAGGGGAATCGGCTGAAGCTTTCTTT	CASSQVVTGESAEAFF
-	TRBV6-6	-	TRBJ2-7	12	TGTGCCAGCCATTTTACCTCGAGCGAGCAGTACTTC	CASHFTSSEQYF
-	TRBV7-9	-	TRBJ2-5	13	TGTGCCAGCAGCTTACTATCCCAAGAGACCCAGTACTTC	CASSLLSQETQYF
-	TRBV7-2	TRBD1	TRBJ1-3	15	TGTGCCAGCAGCTCCCCCCGGACAGGGATGGACACCATATATTTT	CASSSPRTGMDTIYF
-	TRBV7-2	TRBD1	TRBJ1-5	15	TGTGCCAGCACCCGGGACAGGGGTATTGGTCAGCCCCAGCATTTT	CASTRDRGIGQPQHF
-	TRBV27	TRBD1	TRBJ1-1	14	TGTGCCAGCAGTATGTACAGGGGTGATATTGAAGCTTTCTTT	CASSMYRGDIEAFF
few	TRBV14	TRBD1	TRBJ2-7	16	TGTGCCAGCAGCCAACTCCTCCAGGGGGCCACTTACGAGCAGTACTTC	CASSQLLQGATYEQYF
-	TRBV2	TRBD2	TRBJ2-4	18	TGTGCCAGCAGTCTTACTAGCGGGGCGAATGTAGCCAAAAACATTCAGTACTTC	CASSLTSGANVAKNIQYF
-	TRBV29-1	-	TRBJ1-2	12	TGCAGCGTGGGAGGACCGGACTATGGCTACACCTTC	CSVGGPDYGYTF
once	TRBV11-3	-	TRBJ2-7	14	TGTGCCAGCAGCTTGGCGGGCCAGTCCTACGAGCAGTACTTC	CASSLAGQSYEQYF
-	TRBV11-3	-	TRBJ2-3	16	TGTGCCAGCAGCTTAGGGTCCAGTGGGGCGACAGATACGCAGTATTTT	CASSLGSSGATDTQYF
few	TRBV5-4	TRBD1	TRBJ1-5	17	TGTGCCAGCAGCTTGGGGACAGGGGGCCGGGGCAATCAGCCCCAGCATTTT	CASSLGTGGRGNQPQHF
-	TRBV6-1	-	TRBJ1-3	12	TGTGCCAGCTACAGCTCTGGAAACACCATATATTTT	CASYSSGNTIYF
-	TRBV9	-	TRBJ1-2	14	TGTGCCAGCAGCCCTAGTGCAACGGATTATGGCTACACCTTC	CASSPSATDYGYTF
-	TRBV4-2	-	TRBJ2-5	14	TGTGCCAGCAGCCAAGACGCGCTAGGAGAGACCCAGTACTTC	CASSQDALGETQYF
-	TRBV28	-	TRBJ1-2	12	TGTGCCAGCATGGCGACAGACTATGGCTACACCTTC	CASMATDYGYTF
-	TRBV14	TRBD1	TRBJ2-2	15	TGTGCCAGCAGCCCCCGGACAGGGGGAACCGGGGAGCTGTTTTTT	CASSPRTGGTGELFF
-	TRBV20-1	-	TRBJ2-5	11	TGCAGTGCTAGACGGAGAGGTACCCAGTACTTC	CSARRRGTQYF
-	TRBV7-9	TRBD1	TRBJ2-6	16	TGTGCCAGCAGCCCCTATTCGACAGGGGGCGGCAACGTCCTGACTTTC	CASSPYSTGGGNVLTF
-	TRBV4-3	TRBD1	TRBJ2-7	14	TGCGCCAGCAGCCCGACGGGACAGTCCAACGAGCAGTACTTC	CASSPTGQSNEQYF